This TCR beta chain originates from a study of CD8+ T cells in alopecia areata. Study-wide findings and caveats: Sequence data from scalp samples additionally include resident alphabeta T cells of normal skin. Higher clonality and more expanded CD8+ clones appeared in lesional than normal scalp.

Worth noting for this clone: What it binds is not known.

Following RNA extraction, reverse transcription yielded cDNA that acted as the sequencing template. TCRdb keeps only in-frame clones here, not all; method: immunoSEQ multiplex PCR. The sample holds roughly 150,000 clones, 47% seen once. Specimens obtained from alopecia areata patients comprised lesional scalp punch biopsies and peripheral blood. Sorting of PBMCs yielded the CD4+ and CD8+ T cells. The J segment lost 2 bases and the V segment lost 0 bases, leaving 15 bases of the junction unmatched. Germline V gene lookup returns CDR1 GTSNPN and CDR2 SVGIG (reference sequence). The CDR3 contains 18 residues.

The chain recombines TRBV30 with TRBJ2-5, with 7 positions matching TRBD2. The TCR originated in a human donor with alopecia areata. Sequencing was performed on CD4+ T cells sorted from blood. The CDR3 region has the DNA TGTGCCTGGAGTGTAAACCCCCCGCTAGCGGAGTTACAAGAGACCCAGTACTTC. This encodes CAWSVNPPLAELQETQYF.